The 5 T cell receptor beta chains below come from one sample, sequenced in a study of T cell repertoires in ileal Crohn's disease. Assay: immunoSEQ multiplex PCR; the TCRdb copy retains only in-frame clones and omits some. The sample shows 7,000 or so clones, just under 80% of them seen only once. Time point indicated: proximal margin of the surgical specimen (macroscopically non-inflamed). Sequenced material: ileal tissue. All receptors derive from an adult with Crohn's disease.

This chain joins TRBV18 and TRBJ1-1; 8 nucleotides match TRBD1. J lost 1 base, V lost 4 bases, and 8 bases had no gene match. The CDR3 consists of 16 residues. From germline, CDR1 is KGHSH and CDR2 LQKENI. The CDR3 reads CASSRITGGGNTEAFF. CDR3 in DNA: TGTGCCAGCTCACGGATCACAGGGGGTGGGAACACTGAAGCTTTCTTT. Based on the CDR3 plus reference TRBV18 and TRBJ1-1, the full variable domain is NAGVMQNPRHLVRRRGQEARLRCSPMKGHSHVYWYRQLPEEGLKFMVYLQKENIIDESGMPKERFSAEFPKEGPSILRIQQVVRGDSAAYFCASSRITGGGNTEAFFGQGTRLTVV.

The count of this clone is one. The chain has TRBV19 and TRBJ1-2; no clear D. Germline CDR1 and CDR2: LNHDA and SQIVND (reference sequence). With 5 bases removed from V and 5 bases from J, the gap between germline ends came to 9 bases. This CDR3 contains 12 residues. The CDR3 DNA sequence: TGTGCCAGTAGTTTGCAGGTTTATGGCTACACCTTC. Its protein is CASSLQVYGYTF.

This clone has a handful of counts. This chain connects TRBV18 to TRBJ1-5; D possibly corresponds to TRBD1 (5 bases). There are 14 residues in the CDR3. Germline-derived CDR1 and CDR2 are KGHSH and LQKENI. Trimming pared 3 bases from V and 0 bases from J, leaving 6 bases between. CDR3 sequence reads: CASSPGHSNQPQHF. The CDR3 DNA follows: TGTGCCAGCTCACCCGGACATAGCAATCAGCCCCAGCATTTT. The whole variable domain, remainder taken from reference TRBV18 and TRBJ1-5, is NAGVMQNPRHLVRRRGQEARLRCSPMKGHSHVYWYRQLPEEGLKFMVYLQKENIIDESGMPKERFSAEFPKEGPSILRIQQVVRGDSAAYFCASSPGHSNQPQHFGDGTRLSIL.

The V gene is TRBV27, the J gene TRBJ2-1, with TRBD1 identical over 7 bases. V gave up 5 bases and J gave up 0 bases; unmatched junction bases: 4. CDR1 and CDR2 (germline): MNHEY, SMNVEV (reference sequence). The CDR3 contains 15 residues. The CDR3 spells CASSHRQGSYNEQFF. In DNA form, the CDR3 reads TGTGCCAGCAGTCACCGACAGGGCTCCTACAATGAGCAGTTCTTC.

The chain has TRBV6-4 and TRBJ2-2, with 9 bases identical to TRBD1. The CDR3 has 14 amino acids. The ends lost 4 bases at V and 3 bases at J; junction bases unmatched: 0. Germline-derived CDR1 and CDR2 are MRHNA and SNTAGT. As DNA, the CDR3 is TGTGCCAGCAGTGGGACAGGGGACACCGGGGAGCTGTTTTTT. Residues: CASSGTGDTGELFF.